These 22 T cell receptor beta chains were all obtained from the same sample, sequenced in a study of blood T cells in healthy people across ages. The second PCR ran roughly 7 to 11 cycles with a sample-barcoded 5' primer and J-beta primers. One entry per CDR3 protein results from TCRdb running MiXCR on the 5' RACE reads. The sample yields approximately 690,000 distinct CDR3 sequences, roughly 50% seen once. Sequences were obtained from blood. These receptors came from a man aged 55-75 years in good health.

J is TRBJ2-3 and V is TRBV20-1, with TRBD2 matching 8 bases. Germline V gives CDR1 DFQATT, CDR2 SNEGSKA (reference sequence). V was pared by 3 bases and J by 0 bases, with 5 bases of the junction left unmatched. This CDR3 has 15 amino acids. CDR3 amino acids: CSASGGASSTDTQYF. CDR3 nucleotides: TGCAGTGCTAGCGGGGGGGCCTCTAGCACAGATACGCAGTATTTT.

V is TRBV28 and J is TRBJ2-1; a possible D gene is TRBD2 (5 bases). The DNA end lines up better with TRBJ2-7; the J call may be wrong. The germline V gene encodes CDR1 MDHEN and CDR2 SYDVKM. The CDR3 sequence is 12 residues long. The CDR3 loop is CANSLPGDEQYF. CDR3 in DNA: TGTGCCAACAGCCTTCCCGGGGACGAGCAGTACTTC.

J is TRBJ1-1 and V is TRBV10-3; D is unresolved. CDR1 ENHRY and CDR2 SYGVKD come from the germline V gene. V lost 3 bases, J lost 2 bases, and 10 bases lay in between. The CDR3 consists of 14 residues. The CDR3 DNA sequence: TGTGCCATCAGTGATGGACTCGTAAACACTGAAGCTTTCTTT. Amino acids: CAISDGLVNTEAFF.

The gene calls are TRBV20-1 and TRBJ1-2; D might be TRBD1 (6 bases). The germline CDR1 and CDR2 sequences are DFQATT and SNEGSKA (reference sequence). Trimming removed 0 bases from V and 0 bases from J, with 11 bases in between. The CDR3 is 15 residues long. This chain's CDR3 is CSARDRRQANYGYTF. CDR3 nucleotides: TGCAGTGCTAGAGACCGAAGACAGGCTAACTATGGCTACACCTTC.

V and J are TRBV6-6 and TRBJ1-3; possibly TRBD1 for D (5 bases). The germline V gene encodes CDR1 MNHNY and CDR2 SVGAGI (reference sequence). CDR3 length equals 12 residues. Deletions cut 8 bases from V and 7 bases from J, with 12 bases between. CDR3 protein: CASGVQGNTIYF. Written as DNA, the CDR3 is TGTGCCAGCGGCGTTCAGGGTAACACCATATATTTT.

CDR3 in DNA: TGCGCCAGCAGGGGACAGGCAAGCTCCTACAATGAGCAGTTCTTC. As protein: CASRGQASSYNEQFF. The chain joins TRBV5-1 to TRBJ2-1; 8 nucleotides line up with TRBD1. The germline V gene encodes CDR1 SGHRS and CDR2 YFSETQ. Trimming took 5 bases from V and 0 from J; bases not matched to a gene: 4. The CDR3 spans 15 residues.

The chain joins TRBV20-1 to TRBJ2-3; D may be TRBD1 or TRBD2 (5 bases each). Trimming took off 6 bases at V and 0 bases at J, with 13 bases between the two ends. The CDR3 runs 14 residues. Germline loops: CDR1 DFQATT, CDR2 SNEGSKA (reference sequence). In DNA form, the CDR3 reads TGCAGTGCCCACGGGGCATCTAGCACAGATACGCAGTATTTT. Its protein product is CSAHGASSTDTQYF.

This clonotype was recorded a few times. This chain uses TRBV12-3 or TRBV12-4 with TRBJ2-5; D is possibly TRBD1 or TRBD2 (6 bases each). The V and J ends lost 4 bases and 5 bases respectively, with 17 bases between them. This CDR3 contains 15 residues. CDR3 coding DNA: TGTGCCAGCAGTTCCAATACGGGGGCTTGGGAGACCCAGTACTTC. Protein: CASSSNTGAWETQYF.

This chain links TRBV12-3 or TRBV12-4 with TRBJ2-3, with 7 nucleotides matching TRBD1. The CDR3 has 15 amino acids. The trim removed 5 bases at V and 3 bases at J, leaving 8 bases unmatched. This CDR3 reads CASSGWDSKTDTQYF. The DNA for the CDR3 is TGTGCCAGCAGTGGTTGGGACAGTAAAACAGATACGCAGTATTTT.

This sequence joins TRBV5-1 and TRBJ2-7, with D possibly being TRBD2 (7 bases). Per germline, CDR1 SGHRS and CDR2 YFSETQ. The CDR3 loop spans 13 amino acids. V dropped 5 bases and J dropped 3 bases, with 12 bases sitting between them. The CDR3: CASSGGGLYEQYF. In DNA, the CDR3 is TGCGCCAGCAGTGGGGGGGGCCTCTACGAGCAGTACTTC. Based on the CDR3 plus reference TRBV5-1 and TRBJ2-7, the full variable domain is KAGVTQTPRYLIKTRGQQVTLSCSPISGHRSVSWYQQTPGQGLQFLFEYFSETQRNKGNFPGRFSGRQFSNSRSEMNVSTLELGDSALYLCASSGGGLYEQYFGPGTRLTVT.

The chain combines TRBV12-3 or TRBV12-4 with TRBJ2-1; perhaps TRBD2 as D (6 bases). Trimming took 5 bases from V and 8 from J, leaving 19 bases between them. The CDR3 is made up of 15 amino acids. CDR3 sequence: CASSPIGAGLHEQFF. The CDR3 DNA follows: TGTGCCAGCAGTCCAATAGGGGCGGGGTTGCATGAGCAGTTCTTC.

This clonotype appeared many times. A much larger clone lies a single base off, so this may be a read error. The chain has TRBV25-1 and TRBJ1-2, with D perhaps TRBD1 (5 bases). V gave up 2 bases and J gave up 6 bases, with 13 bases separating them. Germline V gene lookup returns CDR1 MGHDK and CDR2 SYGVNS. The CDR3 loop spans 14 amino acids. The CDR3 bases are TGTGCCAGCAGTGAAGATTCCCCGACAGATGGCTACACCTTC. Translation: CASSEDSPTDGYTF.

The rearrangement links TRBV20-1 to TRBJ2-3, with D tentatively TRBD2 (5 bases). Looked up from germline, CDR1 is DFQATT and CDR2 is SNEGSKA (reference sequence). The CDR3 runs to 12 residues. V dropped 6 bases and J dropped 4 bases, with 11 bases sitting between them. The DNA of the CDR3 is TGCAGTGCCAGCGGTTTCTCAGATACGCAGTATTTT. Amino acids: CSASGFSDTQYF.

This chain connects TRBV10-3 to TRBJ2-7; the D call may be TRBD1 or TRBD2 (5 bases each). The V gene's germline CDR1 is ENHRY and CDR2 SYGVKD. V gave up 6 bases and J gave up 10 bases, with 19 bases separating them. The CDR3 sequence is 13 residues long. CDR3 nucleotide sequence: TGTGCCATCAGGGAAAGGGGAGCGGAGGCCCAGTACTTC. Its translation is CAIRERGAEAQYF.

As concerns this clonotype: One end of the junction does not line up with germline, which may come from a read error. For the CDR3, the DNA is TGCAGCGCCGGGACAGCCTACAAGCAGTACTTC. It yields the protein CSAGTAYKQYF. The V and J genes are TRBV29-1 and TRBJ2-7, with TRBD1 identical over 7 bases. The germline V gene has CDR1 SQVTM and CDR2 ANQGSEA. This CDR3 comprises 11 residues.

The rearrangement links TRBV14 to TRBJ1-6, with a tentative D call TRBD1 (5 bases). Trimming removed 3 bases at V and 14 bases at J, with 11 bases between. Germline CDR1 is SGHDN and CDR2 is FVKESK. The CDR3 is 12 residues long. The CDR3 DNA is TGTGCCAGCAGCCAGCGGGGGTATACCCTCCACTTT. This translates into CASSQRGYTLHF. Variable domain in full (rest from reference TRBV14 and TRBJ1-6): EAGVTQFPSHSVIEKGQTVTLRCDPISGHDNLYWYRRVMGKEIKFLLHFVKESKQDESGMPNNRFLAERTGGTYSTLKVQPAELEDSGVYFCASSQRGYTLHFGNGTRLTVT.

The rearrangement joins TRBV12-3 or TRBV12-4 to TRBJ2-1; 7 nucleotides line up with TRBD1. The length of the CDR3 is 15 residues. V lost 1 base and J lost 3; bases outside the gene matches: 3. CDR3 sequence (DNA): TGTGCCAGCAGTTTAGGACAGGGATACTACAATGAGCAGTTCTTC. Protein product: CASSLGQGYYNEQFF.

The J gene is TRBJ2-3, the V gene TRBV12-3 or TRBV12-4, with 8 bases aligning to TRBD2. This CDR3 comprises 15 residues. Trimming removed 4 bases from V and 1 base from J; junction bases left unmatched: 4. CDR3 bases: TGTGCCAGCAGTTCCCGGGGGGGCGGCACAGATACGCAGTATTTT. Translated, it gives CASSSRGGGTDTQYF.

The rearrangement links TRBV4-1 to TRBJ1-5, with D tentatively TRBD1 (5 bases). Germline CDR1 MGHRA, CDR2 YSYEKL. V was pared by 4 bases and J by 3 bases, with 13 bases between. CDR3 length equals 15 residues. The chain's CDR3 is CASSLAGRVNQPQHF. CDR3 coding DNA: TGCGCCAGCAGCCTGGCGGGACGGGTCAATCAGCCCCAGCATTTT.

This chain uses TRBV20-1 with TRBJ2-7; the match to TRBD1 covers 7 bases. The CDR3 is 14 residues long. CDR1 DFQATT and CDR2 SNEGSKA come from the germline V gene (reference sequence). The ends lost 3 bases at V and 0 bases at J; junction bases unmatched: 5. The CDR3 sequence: CSASAGGSSYEQYF. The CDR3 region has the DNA TGCAGTGCTAGTGCAGGGGGTAGCTCCTACGAGCAGTACTTC.

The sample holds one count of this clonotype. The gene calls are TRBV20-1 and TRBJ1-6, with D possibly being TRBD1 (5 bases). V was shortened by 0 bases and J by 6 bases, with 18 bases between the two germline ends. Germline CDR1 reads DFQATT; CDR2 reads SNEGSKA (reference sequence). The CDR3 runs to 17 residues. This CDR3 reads CSARDTTRGTANSPLHF. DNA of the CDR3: TGCAGTGCTAGAGATACCACGAGGGGAACTGCTAATTCACCCCTCCACTTT.

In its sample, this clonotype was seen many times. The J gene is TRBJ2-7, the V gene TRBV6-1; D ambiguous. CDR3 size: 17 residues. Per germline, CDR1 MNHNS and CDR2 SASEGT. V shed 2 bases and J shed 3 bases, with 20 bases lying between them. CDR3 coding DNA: TGTGCCAGCAGTGAAAGAATAGGAAGGAGTCTCGTCTACGAGCAGTACTTC. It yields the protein CASSERIGRSLVYEQYF.